This is a list of T cell receptor beta chains from one sample in a study of PD-1 blockade in classical Hodgkin lymphoma. The protocol was immunoSEQ multiplex PCR, while the TCRdb copy is restricted to in-frame clones and leaves out a portion. The table lists over 15,000 clones, 82% of them singletons. This specimen was peripheral blood mononuclear cells (PBMCs), taken before the second cycle of nivolumab. The receptor set was obtained from a human donor with classical Hodgkin lymphoma. CDR3s include the opening cysteine and the closing phenylalanine or tryptophan. Fields, in order: V gene, J gene, CDR3 protein.

>TRBV4-1|TRBJ1-4
CASSQGTAFATNEKLFF
>TRBV7-2|TRBJ2-1
CASSLGLAGNNEQFF
>TRBV7-8|TRBJ2-3
CASSKNRGPSDTQYF
>TRBV4-1|TRBJ2-2
CASSQGVSGGLAGELFF
>TRBV30|TRBJ2-4
CAWSGGAGENIQYF
>TRBV7-9|TRBJ2-7
CASSSWGVYEQYF
>TRBV4-1|TRBJ1-4
CASSQPGRYEKLFF
>TRBV19|TRBJ1-5
CASSIGQPQHF
>TRBV5-1|TRBJ2-7
CASSSRDRVTSYEQYF
>TRBV28|TRBJ1-5
CASSFQRNQPQHF
>TRBV5-4|TRBJ1-6
CASSLDSSPLHF
>TRBV30|TRBJ2-3
CASKAGGGDTQYF
>TRBV4-2|TRBJ1-4
CASSQGEGGVYEKLFF
>TRBV10-3|TRBJ2-1
CAISSLAEEQFF
>TRBV6-1|TRBJ1-2
CASSEAGGYGYTF
>TRBV5-1|TRBJ2-3
CASSLNRGGADTQYF
>TRBV7-9|TRBJ1-2
CASSPTLRGENYTF
>TRBV6-5|TRBJ1-1
CASSSYGTEAFF
>TRBV19|TRBJ1-1
CASRKRTGVWSNTEAFF
>TRBV11-3|TRBJ2-1
CASSRDGTGSGEQFF
>TRBV2|TRBJ2-3
CASVAGRTDTQYF
>TRBV10-3|TRBJ2-3
CAISEDRGPADTQYF
>TRBV6-4|TRBJ1-1
CASSRYMNTEAFF
>TRBV5-3|TRBJ2-7
CARSPTYAHSYEQYF
>TRBV9|TRBJ2-7
CASTPGESPLYEQYF
>TRBV7-2|TRBJ1-3
CASRQQGSGNTIYF
>TRBV9|TRBJ2-4
CASSVGGRDEGNIQYF
>TRBV21-1|TRBJ2-3
CASSLRWCSTDTQYF
>TRBV11-3|TRBJ2-7
CASSFGTANEQYF
>TRBV14|TRBJ1-2
CASSQGMGSANYGYTF
>TRBV5-4|TRBJ2-7
CASGDLSSYEQYF
>TRBV5-1|TRBJ1-3
CASSLGSGARNTIYF
>TRBV20-1|TRBJ2-7
CSAIDSEQYF
>TRBV25-1|TRBJ2-7
CASRPTGSYEQYF
>TRBV27|TRBJ2-7
CASSTSSYEQYF
>TRBV5-4|TRBJ2-2
CASSRGAGTGNTGELFF
>TRBV7-9|TRBJ2-7
CASSSTGGVGEQYF
>TRBV18|TRBJ2-1
CASSPLSGTPTTGEQFF
>TRBV27|TRBJ1-2
CASSFTGVYGYTF
>TRBV19|TRBJ1-1
CASSFQEPNLNTEAFF
>TRBV7-2|TRBJ1-2
CASSGRNREGYGYTF
>TRBV4-2|TRBJ2-5
CASSQQAGGLQETQYF
>TRBV2|TRBJ2-5
CASSPKETQYF
>TRBV7-2|TRBJ2-5
CASSLFGPKQETQYF
>TRBV11-2|TRBJ1-6
CASSLGANSGSPLHF
>TRBV5-1|TRBJ1-2
CASSRGTGSNYGYTF
>TRBV19|TRBJ1-1
CASSRSLSNTEAFF
>TRBV19|TRBJ1-1
CASRPQGTEAFF
>TRBV15|TRBJ1-1
CATSREVGRAEAFF